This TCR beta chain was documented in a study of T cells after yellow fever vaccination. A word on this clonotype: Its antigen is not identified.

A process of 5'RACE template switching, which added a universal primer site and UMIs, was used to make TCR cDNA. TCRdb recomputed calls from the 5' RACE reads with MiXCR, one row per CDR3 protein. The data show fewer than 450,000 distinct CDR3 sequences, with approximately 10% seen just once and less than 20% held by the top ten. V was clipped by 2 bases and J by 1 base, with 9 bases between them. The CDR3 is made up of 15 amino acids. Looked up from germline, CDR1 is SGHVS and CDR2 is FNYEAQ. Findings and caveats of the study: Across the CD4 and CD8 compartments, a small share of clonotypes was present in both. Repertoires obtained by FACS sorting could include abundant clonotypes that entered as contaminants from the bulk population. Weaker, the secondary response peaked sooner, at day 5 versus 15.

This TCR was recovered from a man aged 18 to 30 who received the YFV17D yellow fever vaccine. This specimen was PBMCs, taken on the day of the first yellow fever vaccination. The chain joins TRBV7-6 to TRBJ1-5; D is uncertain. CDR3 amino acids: CASSLSHGSNQPQHF. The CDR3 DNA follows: TGTGCCAGCAGCTTATCGCATGGGAGCAATCAGCCCCAGCATTTT. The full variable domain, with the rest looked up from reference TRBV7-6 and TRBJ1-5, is GAGVSQSPRYKVTKRGQDVALRCDPISGHVSLYWYRQALGQGPEFLTYFNYEAQQDKSGLPNDRFSAERPEGSISTLTIQRTEQRDSAMYRCASSLSHGSNQPQHFGDGTRLSIL.